The 23 T cell receptor beta chains reported below all come from one sample, sequenced in a study of human T cells and chemical hapten exposure. The sample's time point: patch test 2, 6 weeks after DPC sensitization. Treatment noted: therapeutic diphenylcyclopropenone sensitization with weekly scalp DPC. TCRdb itself ran the RACE reads through MiXCR, one entry per CDR3 protein. The sample records approximately 350,000 distinct CDR3 sequences, around 6% being singletons. The starting material was whole blood, obtained in connection with sensitization to the hapten diphenylcyclopropenone (DPC). These TCRs come from a woman aged 18-29 years with alopecia areata. Some clones in this sample may be carry-over from other donors' samples.

The V call is TRBV28, the J call TRBJ2-2, with D unclear. There are 14 residues in the CDR3. Trimming stripped 6 bases from V and 4 bases from J, with 12 bases between. The germline V gene encodes CDR1 MDHEN and CDR2 SYDVKM. In DNA form, the CDR3 reads TGTGCCAGCAGCCGCCCCGATGGCACCGGGGAGCTGTTTTTT. Translated: CASSRPDGTGELFF.

There are many counts of this clonotype. The CDR3 region has the DNA TGTGCCAGCAGTTTTGAGTCTTACTATGGCTACACCTTC. This translates into CASSFESYYGYTF. The chain links TRBV12-3 or TRBV12-4 to TRBJ1-2; D not certain. V gave up 3 bases and J gave up 3 bases, with 8 bases separating them. The CDR3 has 13 amino acids.

A few counts support this clonotype. The chain uses TRBV27 and TRBJ2-1; 9 nucleotides line up with TRBD2. CDR3 length: 17 residues. Trimming at V came to 6 bases and at J to 5 bases, leaving 14 bases not matched to a gene. Germline values: CDR1 MNHEY, CDR2 SMNVEV (reference sequence). CDR3 bases: TGTGCCAGCAGGGCCGGATGGGCGGGGGGGAGAAACAATGAGCAGTTCTTC. It codes for CASRAGWAGGRNNEQFF.

This rearrangement joins TRBV7-2 to TRBJ2-3; a possible D gene is TRBD1 (6 bases). CDR1 and CDR2 (germline): SGHTA, FQGNSA. V shed 1 base and J shed 4 bases, with 12 bases lying between them. The CDR3 is made up of 15 amino acids. CDR3 DNA: TGTGCCAGCAGCTTAGTCGCAGGGGCGGCAGATACGCAGTATTTT. It translates to CASSLVAGAADTQYF.

This clonotype appeared many times. The chain uses TRBV29-1 and TRBJ2-1; D not resolved. The CDR3 sequence is 14 residues long. CDR1 and CDR2 from the germline V gene are SQVTM and ANQGSEA. Trimming shortened V by 7 bases and J by 1 base, and 14 bases separated the two germline ends. This CDR3 is CSAPTSSSYNEQFF. The CDR3 nucleotides are TGCAGCGCTCCGACTTCTAGTTCCTACAATGAGCAGTTCTTC.

This clonotype was seen a few times. V is TRBV7-2 and J is TRBJ2-3; D not certain. Germline V gene data show CDR1 as SGHTA and CDR2 as FQGNSA. The CDR3 contains 13 residues. V shed 4 bases and J shed 1 base, with 6 bases lying between them. The CDR3 nucleotides are TGTGCCAGCAGCTCAGCAGGCACAGATACGCAGTATTTT. Its protein is CASSSAGTDTQYF.

The table lists this clonotype with a few counts. The chain employs TRBV11-2 and TRBJ2-7, with D perhaps given as TRBD1 or TRBD2 (5 bases each). This CDR3 region has 15 residues. Germline V gene lookup returns CDR1 SGHAT and CDR2 FQNNGV. Trimming cost V 3 bases and J 2 bases, with 14 bases left between them. The CDR3 nucleotides read TGTGCCAGCAGCTTGGGGGACGTATGGGCCTACGAGCAGTACTTC. Residues: CASSLGDVWAYEQYF.

This clonotype was observed at least ten times. The chain recombines TRBV28 with TRBJ2-1, with TRBD1 identical over 7 bases. Germline V lookup: CDR1 MDHEN, CDR2 SYDVKM. The V segment lost 7 bases and the J segment 7 bases; nucleotides outside the gene matches: 4. There are 12 residues in the CDR3. This CDR3 is CASNQQGNEQFF. DNA for the CDR3: TGTGCCAGCAACCAACAGGGGAATGAGCAGTTCTTC.

This clonotype was seen ten or more times. This chain uses TRBV7-9 with TRBJ1-6, with 8 nucleotides matching TRBD1. Germline V lookup: CDR1 SEHNR, CDR2 FQNEAQ (reference sequence). The CDR3 totals 14 residues. The V and J ends lost 5 bases and 9 bases, in that order; junction bases with no gene match: 6. CDR3 sequence (DNA): TGTGCCAGCAGCCCCCCGGACAGGGCTTCACCCCTCCACTTT. Its translation is CASSPPDRASPLHF.

Only one count was recorded for this clonotype. The genes are TRBV9 and TRBJ2-3; 8 nucleotides line up with TRBD2. The CDR3 covers 16 residues. CDR1 is SGDLS, CDR2 YYNGEE, per germline. Germline trimming cut 0 bases from V and 5 bases from J; bases unmatched to any gene: 8. The CDR3: CASSVGIGTSQDTQYF. CDR3 DNA: TGTGCCAGCAGCGTAGGTATAGGGACTAGTCAAGATACGCAGTATTTT. Variable domain in full (rest from reference TRBV9 and TRBJ2-3): DSGVTQTPKHLITATGQRVTLRCSPRSGDLSVYWYQQSLDQGLQFLIQYYNGEERAKGNILERFSAQQFPDLHSELNLSSLELGDSALYFCASSVGIGTSQDTQYFGPGTRLTVL.

This clonotype was observed many times. The chain joins TRBV12-3 or TRBV12-4 to TRBJ1-5, with TRBD1 as a possible D gene (5 bases). Trimming removed 2 bases from V and 7 bases from J, with 9 bases in between. CDR3 length: 13 residues. The CDR3 DNA sequence: TGTGCCAGCAGTTTAAATGGGGCCCAGCCCCAGCATTTT. Translating it yields CASSLNGAQPQHF.

This clonotype was seen ten or more times. The rearrangement joins TRBV6-5 to TRBJ1-3; 9 nucleotides agree with TRBD1. This CDR3 is 15 amino acids long. Trimming cost V 6 bases and J 1 base; bases outside gene matches: 4. The germline V gene has CDR1 MNHEY and CDR2 SVGAGI. CDR3 in amino acids: CASSRDRVSGNTIYF. CDR3 sequence (DNA): TGTGCCAGCAGCCGGGACAGGGTTTCTGGAAACACCATATATTTT.

This clonotype has more than one count but fewer than ten. The chain combines TRBV12-3 or TRBV12-4 with TRBJ2-3; unclear D gene. Trimming removed 6 bases from V and 1 base from J, with 5 bases in between. This CDR3 is 12 amino acids long. Here the CDR3 DNA reads TGTGCCAGCAGGATGGGCACAGATACGCAGTATTTT. The encoded protein is CASRMGTDTQYF.

This clonotype was recorded many times. The chain uses TRBV20-1 and TRBJ2-3; weak D call: TRBD2 (6 bases). The CDR3 contains 17 residues. The germline V gene has CDR1 DFQATT and CDR2 SNEGSKA (reference sequence). V gave up 3 bases and J gave up 2 bases, with 21 bases separating them. CDR3 loop: CSASGAELARDTDTQYF. The CDR3 DNA reads as TGCAGTGCTAGCGGAGCCGAACTAGCCCGAGACACAGATACGCAGTATTTT.

This clonotype was found many times. The V gene is TRBV2, the J gene TRBJ1-6; no clear D gene. Germline values: CDR1 SNHLY, CDR2 FYNNEI. There are 16 residues in the CDR3. The V end was cut by 4 bases, the J end by 4 bases, with 14 bases between. The CDR3 DNA reads as TGTGCCAGCAGTGTGACTTCATGGGAGTATAATTCACCCCTCCACTTT. Translating it yields CASSVTSWEYNSPLHF.

This clonotype was seen a few times. The J gene is TRBJ1-1, the V gene TRBV9; D perhaps matches TRBD1 (6 bases). Trimming took 0 bases from V and 10 from J, leaving 22 bases between them. The germline gives CDR1 SGDLS, CDR2 YYNGEE. The CDR3 has 16 residues. CDR3 DNA sequence: TGTGCCAGCAGCGTAGAAGGAAGGCTCTCAGGGGTGGGAGCTTTCTTT. Translation gives CASSVEGRLSGVGAFF.

On this clonotype itself: At one boundary the junction diverges from the germline segment, which might be a read error. The genes are TRBV14 and TRBJ1-2; tentatively, D is TRBD1 (5 bases). This CDR3 region has 12 residues. Germline values: CDR1 SGHDN, CDR2 FVKESK. CDR3 DNA sequence: TGTGCCAGCAGCCCCCGGGACGATGGCTGCACCTTC. This translates into CASSPRDDGCTF.

This clonotype was detected many times. This chain uses TRBV7-2 with TRBJ2-1; 10 bases are shared with TRBD2. This CDR3 has 14 amino acids. Germline V gives CDR1 SGHTA, CDR2 FQGNSA. With V trimmed by 5 bases and J by 10 bases, 8 bases remained unmatched. In DNA form, the CDR3 reads TGTGCCAGCAGCGCAAGCGGGGGGGCGTGGGAGCAGTTCTTC. It codes for CASSASGGAWEQFF.

The rearrangement uses TRBV7-8 and TRBJ2-3, with a possible D match to TRBD2 (6 bases). The CDR3 extends over 12 amino acids. The germline CDR1 and CDR2 sequences are SGHVS and FQNEAQ. V was cut by 3 bases and J by 10 bases, with 11 bases left in between. Written as DNA, the CDR3 is TGTGCCAGCAGCTTCCGACTAGGACCGCAGTATTTT. Translation gives CASSFRLGPQYF.

The rearrangement joins TRBV7-9 to TRBJ2-3; 7 nucleotides match TRBD1. The germline CDR1 and CDR2 sequences are SEHNR and FQNEAQ (reference sequence). V was clipped by 3 bases and J by 1 base; unmatched bases: 4. The CDR3 runs to 15 residues. The CDR3 DNA reads as TGTGCCAGCAGCTTCGACAGGGATGGCACAGATACGCAGTATTTT. Amino acid sequence: CASSFDRDGTDTQYF.

This clonotype was detected ten times or more. This rearrangement joins TRBV27 to TRBJ1-6; D may be TRBD1 (5 bases). The V end lost 2 bases, the J end lost 7 bases, and 6 bases lay between the germline ends. Germline V gene lookup returns CDR1 MNHEY and CDR2 SMNVEV (reference sequence). The CDR3 length is 13 residues. CDR3: CASSLRQNSPLHF. DNA for the CDR3: TGTGCCAGCAGTTTAAGACAGAATTCACCCCTCCACTTT.

This clonotype was found many times. V gene TRBV18 combines with J gene TRBJ1-3; D uncertain. CDR3 length: 16 amino acids. V dropped 0 bases and J dropped 0 bases, with 9 bases sitting between them. Germline V CDR1 and CDR2: KGHSH, LQKENI. For the CDR3, the DNA is TGTGCCAGCTCACCACCGAGTTCCGTCTCTGGAAACACCATATATTTT. Translation gives CASSPPSSVSGNTIYF.

This clonotype was picked up many times. This rearrangement joins TRBV20-1 to TRBJ2-3; D gene unclear. In germline, CDR1 is DFQATT, CDR2 SNEGSKA (reference sequence). V lost 5 bases, J lost 1 base, and 7 bases lay in between. The CDR3 has 12 residues. CDR3 coding DNA: TGCAGTGCTCCACTCGGCACAGATACGCAGTATTTT. This sequence encodes CSAPLGTDTQYF.